The clone carrying this T cell receptor (beta chain) has only one observation. Its antigen is unidentified. Trimming left V 3 bases short and J 7 bases short, with 4 bases between. The CDR3 is 12 residues long. Germline assignment: CDR1 LNHNV and CDR2 YYDKDF (reference sequence). The source of the sample is a study of T cell responses to AZD1222 COVID-19 vaccine. Notes on the study in general: None of the repertoires were sampled until the peak T cell response had passed. Vaccine-associated CD4 TCRs spanned spike, dominant at 160-218 and 743-854. Reportedly, close to half of spike-specific TCRs are directed against unmutated variant regions.

Some clones are missing from TCRdb's copy, which holds only in-frame ones; the method was immunoSEQ multiplex PCR. The sample holds 150,000 to 200,000 clones, roughly 92% seen once. The material was peripheral blood, obtained on day 0 of AZD1222 vaccination. The receptor was isolated from an adult in good health. The J gene is TRBJ1-6, the V gene TRBV15; D is ambiguous. In DNA, the CDR3 is TGTGCCACCAGCAGCACAAATTCACCCCTCCACTTT. This translates into CATSSTNSPLHF.